This passage covers 26 T cell receptor beta chains from one sample sequenced in a study. TCRdb recomputed calls from the 5' RACE reads with MiXCR, one row per CDR3 protein. The data contain under 60,000 distinct CDR3 sequences, roughly 28% of them singletons. Sample: naive CD4+ T cells sorted from blood. Regarding subset: naive CD4+ T cells, CD4+CD45RA+CD25-. The receptors were sampled from a female donor with breast cancer.

This clonotype was counted a few times. V and J are TRBV9 and TRBJ1-1, with D perhaps TRBD1 (6 bases). V was clipped by 3 bases and J by 1 base, with 13 bases between them. The CDR3 contains 15 residues. Germline-derived CDR1 and CDR2 are SGDLS and YYNGEE. In nucleotides, the CDR3 is TGTGCCAGCAGCGAAGCGCTAGGGGGGAACACTGAAGCTTTCTTT. Its translation is CASSEALGGNTEAFF.

This clonotype was seen only a few times. The chain uses TRBV20-1 and TRBJ2-4; D unclear. The CDR3 is 15 amino acids. Germline CDR1 DFQATT, CDR2 SNEGSKA (reference sequence). V was pared by 5 bases and J by 0 bases, with 14 bases between. Here the CDR3 DNA reads TGCAGTGCTCCTGACTGGAAACTAGCCAAAAACATTCAGTACTTC. Amino acids: CSAPDWKLAKNIQYF.

This clonotype occurred a few times. The chain joins TRBV7-2 to TRBJ2-2, with no clear D. Germline CDR1 reads SGHTA; CDR2 reads FQGNSA. V lost 7 bases, J lost 0 bases, and 9 bases lay in between. The CDR3 runs to 14 residues. This CDR3 is CASTLFSNTGELFF. DNA for the CDR3: TGTGCCAGCACCCTGTTCTCGAACACCGGGGAGCTGTTTTTT.

This clonotype was seen more than once but under ten times. V usage is TRBV19 and J usage is TRBJ2-5, with TRBD1 as a possible D gene (5 bases). With 4 bases removed from V and 5 bases from J, the gap between germline ends came to 8 bases. Germline CDR1 reads LNHDA; CDR2 reads SQIVND (reference sequence). The CDR3 loop spans 12 amino acids. The DNA of the CDR3 is TGTGCCAGTAGTAGCAGGGCGGAGACCCAGTACTTC. Protein: CASSSRAETQYF.

Many counts were recorded for this clonotype. The rearrangement links TRBV5-1 to TRBJ2-2; TRBD1 is a possible D gene (5 bases). Germline V gene lookup returns CDR1 SGHRS and CDR2 YFSETQ. This CDR3 has 14 amino acids. V was pared by 4 bases and J by 3 bases, with 10 bases between. The CDR3 is CASSPWGYTGELFF. CDR3 sequence (DNA): TGCGCCAGCAGCCCTTGGGGCTACACCGGGGAGCTGTTTTTT. Together with reference TRBV5-1 and TRBJ2-2, the CDR3 gives the full variable domain: KAGVTQTPRYLIKTRGQQVTLSCSPISGHRSVSWYQQTPGQGLQFLFEYFSETQRNKGNFPGRFSGRQFSNSRSEMNVSTLELGDSALYLCASSPWGYTGELFFGEGSRLTVL.

This clonotype counts as medium-sized. The CDR3 here is CASSEEADNQPQHF. CDR3 coding DNA: TGTGCCAGCAGTGAAGAGGCAGATAATCAGCCCCAGCATTTT. V is TRBV6-1 and J is TRBJ1-5, with D unresolved. CDR1 is MNHNS and CDR2 is SASEGT in the germline V gene. The CDR3 contains 14 residues. Trimming pared 1 base from V and 4 bases from J, leaving 8 bases between.

This chain uses TRBV20-1 with TRBJ2-4; perhaps D is TRBD1 or TRBD2 (5 bases each). The CDR3 is made up of 16 amino acids. V was cut by 3 bases and J by 2 bases, with 17 bases left in between. The germline gives CDR1 DFQATT, CDR2 SNEGSKA (reference sequence). The CDR3 nucleotides are TGCAGTGCTAGTCACCGGGACGGCCGCCCCAAAAACATTCAGTACTTC. It yields the protein CSASHRDGRPKNIQYF.

The rearrangement links TRBV28 to TRBJ2-7; D perhaps matches TRBD2 (6 bases). Per germline, CDR1 MDHEN and CDR2 SYDVKM. This CDR3 has 15 residues. V was shortened by 4 bases and J by 4 bases, with 17 bases between the two germline ends. CDR3 nucleotide sequence: TGTGCCAGCAGTTCGTATCGGGGGAACGGGTACGAGCAGTACTTC. Translating gives CASSSYRGNGYEQYF.

The chain links TRBV9 to TRBJ2-7; D call uncertain. Germline V lookup: CDR1 SGDLS, CDR2 YYNGEE. The CDR3 totals 13 residues. Trimming left V 0 bases short and J 2 bases short, with 6 bases between. The CDR3 region has the DNA TGTGCCAGCAGCGTAGACGGTACCTACGAGCAGTACTTC. Translation gives CASSVDGTYEQYF.

This clonotype was seen at least ten times. The chain carries TRBV12-3 or TRBV12-4 and TRBJ2-6; D may be TRBD1 (6 bases). There are 15 residues in the CDR3. V dropped 4 bases and J dropped 4 bases, with 11 bases sitting between them. This CDR3 is CASSSRGAGANVLTF. CDR3 coding DNA: TGTGCCAGCAGTTCCAGGGGCGCCGGGGCCAACGTCCTGACTTTC.

In its sample, this clonotype was seen a few times. The rearrangement joins TRBV20-1 to TRBJ2-7; the D is unclear. The CDR3 extends over 11 amino acids. The germline gives CDR1 DFQATT, CDR2 SNEGSKA (reference sequence). V dropped 3 bases and J dropped 4 bases, with 7 bases sitting between them. This CDR3 is CSASTLYEQYF. The CDR3 coding sequence is TGCAGTGCTAGTACCCTTTACGAGCAGTACTTC.

This clonotype has only a few counts. A read error may be the cause here, since a much bigger clone is one base away. V and J are TRBV20-1 and TRBJ1-6; D is possibly TRBD1 (5 bases). Looked up from germline, CDR1 is DFQATT and CDR2 is SNEGSKA (reference sequence). The CDR3 runs to 16 residues. The CDR3, as DNA: TGCAGTGTTAGAGAGAACCGGGACGGGGGATATTCACCCCTCCACTTT. It is translated as CSVRENRDGGYSPLHF.

Concerning this clonotype itself: It may be a read error: a sequence one base away is much more abundant. The chain recombines TRBV6-6 with TRBJ2-5; D not certain. CDR3 length: 13 residues. Germline V gene sequence: CDR1 MNHNY, CDR2 SVGAGI (reference sequence). CDR3 sequence: CASSYISTETEYF. Written as DNA, the CDR3 is TGTGCCAGCAGTTACATTTCGACGGAGACCGAGTACTTC.

This chain joins TRBV18 and TRBJ1-1, with D perhaps matching TRBD1 (5 bases). The CDR3 consists of 13 residues. The V end lost 6 bases, the J end lost 8 bases, and 16 bases lay between the germline ends. Germline V gene lookup returns CDR1 KGHSH and CDR2 LQKENI. This chain's CDR3 is CASSTRDGGEAFF. The CDR3 bases are TGTGCCAGCTCTACCCGGGACGGCGGAGAAGCTTTCTTT.

The rearrangement uses TRBV7-8 and TRBJ2-1; 7 positions match TRBD1. V lost 4 bases to trimming and J lost 8 bases; unmatched junction nucleotides: 11. Germline loops: CDR1 SGHVS, CDR2 FQNEAQ. This CDR3 contains 15 residues. CDR3 residues: CASSSRQGRSHEQFF. The CDR3 region has the DNA TGTGCCAGCAGCTCTCGACAGGGTAGGTCCCATGAGCAGTTCTTC.

This chain links TRBV7-9 with TRBJ1-2; D is undetermined. The CDR3 spans 13 residues. Germline-derived CDR1 and CDR2 are SEHNR and FQNEAQ (reference sequence). The ends were cut back, 3 bases at V and 6 bases at J, with 11 bases in the middle. CDR3 amino acids: CASSLNSLDGYTF. In DNA form, the CDR3 reads TGTGCCAGCAGCTTGAACAGTCTGGATGGCTACACCTTC. Drawing the rest from reference TRBV7-9 and TRBJ1-2, the complete variable domain is DTGVSQNPRHKITKRGQNVTFRCDPISEHNRLYWYRQTLGQGPEFLTYFQNEAQLEKSRLLSDRFSAERPKGSFSTLEIQRTEQGDSAMYLCASSLNSLDGYTFGSGTRLTVV.

The table lists this clonotype with a few counts. The chain employs TRBV27 and TRBJ2-2; TRBD2 agrees at 7 bases. The CDR3 runs to 17 residues. With 5 bases clipped from V and 3 bases from J, the junction kept 12 bases outside the gene matches. Germline CDR1 reads MNHEY; CDR2 reads SMNVEV (reference sequence). The CDR3 DNA reads as TGTGCCAGCAGTAACGAAAGAGAGCTAGCGGACACCGGGGAGCTGTTTTTT. Its translation: CASSNERELADTGELFF.

The chain uses TRBV9 and TRBJ2-1, with D possibly TRBD2 on 6 matching bases. CDR1 is SGDLS and CDR2 is YYNGEE in the germline V gene. Trimming removed 3 bases from V and 5 bases from J, with 15 bases in between. The length of the CDR3 is 15 residues. The CDR3 reads CASSGGGTTDNEQFF. CDR3 DNA sequence: TGTGCCAGCAGCGGAGGAGGGACCACGGACAATGAGCAGTTCTTC.

This clonotype was counted a few times. CDR3 sequence reads: CASSRTGQGLNEKLFF. In DNA, the CDR3 is TGTGCCAGCAGCCGAACTGGACAGGGACTTAATGAAAAACTGTTTTTT. The V and J genes are TRBV9 and TRBJ1-4; TRBD1 agrees at 8 bases. CDR1 and CDR2 (germline): SGDLS, YYNGEE. With V trimmed by 4 bases and J by 4 bases, 9 bases remained unmatched. The CDR3 extends over 16 amino acids.

This sequence joins TRBV7-2 and TRBJ2-7; TRBD2 matches 8 bases. Germline CDR1 SGHTA, CDR2 FQGNSA. CDR3 length equals 19 residues. Trimming cost V 0 bases and J 5 bases; bases outside gene matches: 18. The CDR3 DNA reads as TGTGCCAGCAGCTTAGCCCGGGGACGTCAGCGGGAGTCTTCTCACGAGCAGTACTTC. This gives the protein CASSLARGRQRESSHEQYF.

The V and J genes are TRBV6-1 and TRBJ1-1; D may be TRBD1 (5 bases). The ends were cut back, 8 bases at V and 7 bases at J, with 14 bases in the middle. The CDR3 contains 12 residues. Per the germline V gene, CDR1 is MNHNS and CDR2 is SASEGT. In DNA form, the CDR3 reads TGTGCCAGCCTAGAACAGGCTATTGAAGCTTTCTTT. Translation: CASLEQAIEAFF.

This clonotype was seen a few times. CDR3 region: CSGQGPSGNTIYF. As DNA, the CDR3 is TGCAGTGGACAGGGACCCTCTGGAAACACCATATATTTT. The chain has TRBV20-1 and TRBJ1-3; 7 positions match TRBD1. This CDR3 region has 13 residues. The V gene end was trimmed by 7 bases and the J gene end by 0 bases; junction bases not matched to a gene: 3. Germline lookup yields CDR1 DFQATT and CDR2 SNEGSKA (reference sequence).

For the CDR3, the DNA is TGCGCCAGCAGCCAAGAACTAGCGGGAGGTGGAGATACGCAGTATTTT. As protein: CASSQELAGGGDTQYF. This chain uses TRBV4-3 with TRBJ2-3, with 12 nucleotides matching TRBD2. The V segment lost 0 bases and the J segment 5 bases; nucleotides outside the gene matches: 3. The CDR3 is 16 residues long. The germline V gene encodes CDR1 LGHNA and CDR2 YSLEER.

Here the CDR3 reads CASSVATNTGELFF. CDR3 DNA: TGTGCCAGCAGCGTAGCTACGAACACCGGGGAGCTGTTTTTT. This chain links TRBV9 with TRBJ2-2; D is ambiguous. Germline V gene sequence: CDR1 SGDLS, CDR2 YYNGEE. The CDR3 runs 14 residues. The V end lost 0 bases, the J end lost 0 bases, and 3 bases lay between the germline ends.

The V call is TRBV3-1, the J call TRBJ2-7; 9 bases align to TRBD2. The junction had 9 bases not matched to a gene; V was cut back by 3 bases and J by 9 bases. Looked up from germline, CDR1 is LGHDT and CDR2 is YNNKEL (reference sequence). CDR3 size: 14 residues. This CDR3 reads CASSQGQRGARQYF. The CDR3 nucleotides are TGTGCCAGCAGCCAGGGCCAGCGGGGGGCAAGGCAGTACTTC.

V usage is TRBV20-1 and J usage is TRBJ1-1, with D possibly TRBD1 on 5 matching bases. Germline V gene lookup returns CDR1 DFQATT and CDR2 SNEGSKA (reference sequence). Trimming removed 6 bases from V and 0 bases from J, with 17 bases in between. This CDR3 spans 15 amino acids. The CDR3 here is CSAQTPGTLNTEAFF. Here the CDR3 DNA reads TGCAGTGCCCAGACCCCCGGGACTCTGAACACTGAAGCTTTCTTT.